What follows is one TCR beta chain and its context. This sample includes further DNA sequences coding for the same CDR3. This sample was taken from a study of blood T cell repertoires in COVID-19. The overall study: Acute-phase and convalescent COVID-19 samples originated in the United States, Italy and Spain. The analysed material was cDNA or gDNA that came from T cells, B-cell-depleted T cells, or PBMCs.

Original processing notes: For nucleated cells, counts were estimated from reference gene primer amplification. Clones were read by immunoSEQ multiplex PCR, and TCRdb kept only the in-frame ones, dropping some. V, J and clone size are those of that table, while D and trimming were read from the DNA. The repertoire holds approximately 450,000 clones, with 75% to 90% as singletons. The CDR3 consists of 12 residues. The V and J ends lost 4 bases and 4 bases respectively, with 8 bases between them. CDR1 GTSNPN and CDR2 SVGIG come from the germline V gene (reference sequence). This clonotype originated in a man aged 25 to 40 who had recovered from COVID-19. The specimen was PBMCs or T cells enriched from blood (not recorded which). The chain uses TRBV30 and TRBJ1-3; no clear D gene. The CDR3 spells CAWMDSGNTIYF. CDR3 DNA sequence: TGTGCCTGGATGGACTCAGGAAACACCATATATTTT.